This TCR beta chain stems from a study of T cell responses to AZD1222 COVID-19 vaccine. General study points: Spike-specific TCR repertoires showed rising breadth and depth after two AZD1222 doses.

The V end lost 1 base, the J end lost 12 bases, and 16 bases lay between the germline ends. Germline CDR1 reads LGHNA; CDR2 reads YSLEER. The CDR3 is made up of 15 amino acids. Concerning this clone itself: Its antigen remains unknown.

This table comes from immunoSEQ multiplex PCR, and its TCRdb copy is limited to in-frame clones, with some not included. The data hold 90,000 to 120,000 clones, with about 89% observed a single time. J is TRBJ2-6 and V is TRBV4-3; tentatively, D is TRBD1 (5 bases). This sample comprised peripheral blood, obtained 28 days after the second dose of the MenACWY control vaccine. This sequence originates from an adult who received the MenACWY meningococcal vaccine as a control. As DNA, the CDR3 is TGCGCCAGCAGCCAAGCAACAGGCTTTCTTAGCGTCCTGACTTTC. It translates to CASSQATGFLSVLTF.